The entry below describes one T cell receptor (beta chain). Its antigen is not identified. Using its own MiXCR run on the RT-PCR reads, TCRdb lists one record per CDR3 protein. The profile covers a few hundred thousand distinct CDR3 sequences, with 14% appearing a single time and around 10% taken by the ten largest. These data come from a study of response to subunit inactivated influenza vaccine. Findings and limits, study-wide: It was suggested by the authors that few new T cells are recruited by each seasonal influenza vaccination.

J lost 4 bases, V lost 6 bases, and 6 bases had no gene match. The CDR3 has 13 residues. Germline V gene lookup returns CDR1 SGDLS and CDR2 YYNGEE. The sequencing here drew on PBMCs from blood, taken approximately 13 days after vaccination. The receptor's source is a man between 50 and 59 years old who received an inactivated influenza vaccine. This sequence joins TRBV9 and TRBJ1-2; TRBD1 aligns across 7 bases. Here the CDR3 reads CASTAGQTYGYTF. The CDR3 DNA sequence: TGTGCCAGCACCGCGGGACAGACCTATGGCTACACCTTC.